This is a list of T cell receptor beta chains from one sample in a study of early T cells in non-severe SARS-CoV-2 infection. MiXCR, applied by TCRdb to the 5' RACE reads, yields one record per CDR3 protein. The table includes roughly 50,000 distinct CDR3 sequences, around 7.5% detected once. Specimen: whole blood. The receptors were gathered from an adult who was a healthcare worker with PCR-confirmed SARS-CoV-2 infection or an uninfected control (not recorded which). The CDR3 runs from the conserved cysteine through the conserved F or W. D genes are given only for firm matches. The listing skips clone size in some rows; elsewhere it reads once, few, many or a size class.

TRBD2 17 TRBJ2-3 many TRBV11-2 CASGSFIAGRVPDTQYF TGTGCCAGCGGTTCCTTCATAGCGGGGAGAGTCCCAGATACGCAGTATTTT
NA 12 TRBJ2-1 many TRBV30 CAWSENRGEQFF TGTGCCTGGAGTGAAAACAGAGGCGAGCAGTTCTTC
NA 13 TRBJ1-1 many TRBV18 CASSSNKDTEAFF TGTGCCAGCTCATCAAACAAGGACACTGAAGCTTTCTTT
TRBD2 12 TRBJ2-7 NA TRBV6-2/TRBV6-3 CASTGTSYEQYF TGTGCCAGCACCGGGACTAGTTACGAGCAGTACTTC
NA 13 TRBJ1-2 NA TRBV29-1 CSVDAGAGYGYTF TGCAGCGTTGACGCGGGAGCTGGTTATGGCTACACCTTC
NA 17 TRBJ2-2 many TRBV2 CASMWEGLLTNTGELFF TGTGCCAGCATGTGGGAAGGGCTTCTCACGAACACCGGGGAGCTGTTTTTT
TRBD1 13 TRBJ1-6 NA TRBV20-1 CSARNRGRSPLHF TGCAGTGCTAGAAACAGGGGGAGGTCACCCCTCCACTTT
TRBD2 15 TRBJ2-1 few TRBV2 CASSEFGLAGNEQFF TGTGCCAGCAGTGAATTTGGACTAGCTGGGAATGAGCAGTTCTTC
NA 12 TRBJ1-5 few TRBV20-1 CSAGVGNQPQHF TGCAGTGCTGGGGTAGGGAATCAGCCCCAGCATTTT
NA 14 TRBJ2-7 many TRBV5-1 CASSYQGVDYEQYF TGCGCCAGCAGCTACCAGGGAGTGGACTACGAGCAGTACTTC
NA 17 TRBJ2-3 few TRBV6-6 CASSTNLGGANTDTQYF TGTGCCAGCAGTACCAACCTTGGGGGAGCTAACACAGATACGCAGTATTTT
NA 15 TRBJ2-2 NA TRBV7-3 CASSSLSGSTGELFF TGTGCCAGCAGCTCTCTCTCCGGGTCTACCGGGGAGCTGTTTTTT
TRBD2 18 TRBJ2-1 NA TRBV7-9 CASSPARRGDPPYNEQFF TGTGCCAGCAGCCCGGCCCGGCGGGGGGACCCGCCCTACAATGAGCAGTTCTTC
NA 15 TRBJ2-1 NA TRBV6-1 CASSVIRDFTNEQFF TGTGCCAGCAGTGTTATCCGGGACTTCACTAATGAGCAGTTCTTC
NA 15 TRBJ1-2 NA TRBV10-2 CASSELHRSNYGYTF TGCGCCAGCAGTGAGTTGCACCGATCTAACTATGGCTACACCTTC
TRBD2 14 TRBJ2-7 many TRBV20-1 CSASILAGSYEQYF TGCAGTGCTAGTATCCTAGCGGGGTCCTACGAGCAGTACTTC
TRBD2 16 TRBJ2-1 many TRBV4-2 CASSQAGGGTYNEQFF TGTGCCAGCAGCCAAGCGGGCGGGGGAACCTACAATGAGCAGTTCTTC
NA 15 TRBJ1-1 NA TRBV6-2/TRBV6-3 CASTNWGAEVTEAFF TGTGCCAGCACTAACTGGGGGGCGGAGGTCACTGAAGCTTTCTTT
NA 16 TRBJ2-3 many TRBV2 CASSPWGITSTDTQYF TGTGCCAGCAGCCCTTGGGGAATAACAAGCACAGATACGCAGTATTTT
NA 11 TRBJ1-2 many TRBV28 CASSSGYGYTF TGTGCCAGCAGTTCGGGATATGGCTACACCTTC
NA 14 TRBJ2-2 NA TRBV6-5 CASSYRLNTGELFF TGTGCCAGCAGTTATCGACTTAACACCGGGGAGCTGTTTTTT
TRBD1 13 TRBJ1-2 few TRBV5-1 CASSLEGAYGYTF TGCGCCAGCAGCTTGGAGGGGGCGTATGGCTACACCTTC
NA 14 TRBJ2-2 few TRBV9 CASSGKRLLGELFF TGTGCCAGCAGCGGAAAACGGCTGCTCGGGGAGCTGTTTTTT
NA 13 TRBJ2-6 NA TRBV7-2 CASSRAGANVLTF TGTGCCAGCAGCAGAGCTGGGGCCAACGTCCTGACTTTC
NA 12 TRBJ2-7 few TRBV29-1 CSVVRDPTEQYF TGCAGCGTTGTTCGGGACCCTACGGAGCAGTACTTC